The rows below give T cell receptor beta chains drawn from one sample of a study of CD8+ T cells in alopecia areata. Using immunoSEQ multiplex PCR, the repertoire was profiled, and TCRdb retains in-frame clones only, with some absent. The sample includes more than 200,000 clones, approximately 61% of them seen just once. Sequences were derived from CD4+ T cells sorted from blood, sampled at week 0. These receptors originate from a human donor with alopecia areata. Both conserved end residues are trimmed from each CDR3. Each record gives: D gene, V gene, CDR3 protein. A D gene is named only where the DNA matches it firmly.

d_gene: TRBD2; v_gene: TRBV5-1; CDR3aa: ASSKEGLAGNNEQF
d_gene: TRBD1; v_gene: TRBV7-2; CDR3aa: ASSLFGTGNEQF
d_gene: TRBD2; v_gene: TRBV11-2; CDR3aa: ASSSVSLGTSDNEQF
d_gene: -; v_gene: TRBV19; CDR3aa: ASSGTREQF
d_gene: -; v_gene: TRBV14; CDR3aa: ASSPGFSTEAF
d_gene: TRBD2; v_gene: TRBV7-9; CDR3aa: ASRPGGTSGANVLT
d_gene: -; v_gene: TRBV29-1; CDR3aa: SVASDSNQPQH
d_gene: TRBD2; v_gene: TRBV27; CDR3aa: ASSNPAGGSAQY
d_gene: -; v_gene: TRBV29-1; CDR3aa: SVSRDHNSYEQY
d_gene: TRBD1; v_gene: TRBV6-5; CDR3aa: ASSTTGGRYT
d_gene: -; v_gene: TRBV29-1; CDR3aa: SVHAGGSAF
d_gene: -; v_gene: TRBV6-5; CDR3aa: ASSYSATSRTLH
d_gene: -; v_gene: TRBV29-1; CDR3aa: SVENDRLEQY
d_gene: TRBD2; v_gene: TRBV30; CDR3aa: AWSPAASGGRETQY
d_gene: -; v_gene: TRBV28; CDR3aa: ASSTPIPINQPQH
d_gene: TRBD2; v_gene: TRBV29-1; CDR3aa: SVASGQETQY
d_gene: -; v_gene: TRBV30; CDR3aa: AWSAGVTGELF
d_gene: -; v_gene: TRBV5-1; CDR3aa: ASSLAHFNTEAF
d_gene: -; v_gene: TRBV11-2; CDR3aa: ASSFRDTDTQY
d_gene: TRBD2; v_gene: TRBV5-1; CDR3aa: ASSFLSGGEVEQY
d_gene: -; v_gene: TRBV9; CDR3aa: ASSGFLREGRNQPQH
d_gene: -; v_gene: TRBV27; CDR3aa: ASSLFGQPQH
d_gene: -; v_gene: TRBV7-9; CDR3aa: ASSGLISPLH
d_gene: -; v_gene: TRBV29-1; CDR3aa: SAPRGDYGYT
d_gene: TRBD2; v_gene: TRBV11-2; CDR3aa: ASSPRTSGGTDTQY
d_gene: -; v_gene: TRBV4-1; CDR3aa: ASSPQRREGIQPQH
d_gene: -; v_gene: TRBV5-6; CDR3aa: ASSLPRITQY
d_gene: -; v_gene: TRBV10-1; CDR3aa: ASSESAAQETQY
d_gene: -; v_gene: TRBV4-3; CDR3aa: ASSRMDRPRSEKLF
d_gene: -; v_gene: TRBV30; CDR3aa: AWSSRGGTEAF
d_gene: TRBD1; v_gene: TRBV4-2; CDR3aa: ASSLKQGAYAEAF
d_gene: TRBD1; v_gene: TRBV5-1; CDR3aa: ASSLGQGPINKY
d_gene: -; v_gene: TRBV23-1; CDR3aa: ASRTVYEQY
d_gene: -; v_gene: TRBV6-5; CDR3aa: ASSEFAGDTEAF
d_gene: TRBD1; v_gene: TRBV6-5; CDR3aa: ASSWDRQNIQY
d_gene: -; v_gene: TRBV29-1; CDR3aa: SVDGGGYT
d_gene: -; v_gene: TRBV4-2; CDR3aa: ASSQVGGQPQH
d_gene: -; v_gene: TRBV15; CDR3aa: ATSRDRVTDTQY
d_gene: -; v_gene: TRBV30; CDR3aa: AWSVPGGLRPQH
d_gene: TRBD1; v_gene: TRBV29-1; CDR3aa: SDVGQGNYGYT
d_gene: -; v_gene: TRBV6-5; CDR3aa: ASTRGTWDEKLF
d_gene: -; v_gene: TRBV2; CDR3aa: ASSEAQYYGYT
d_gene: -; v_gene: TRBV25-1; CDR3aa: ASREGYNEQF
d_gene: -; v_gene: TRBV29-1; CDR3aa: SVKGPMPNSPLH
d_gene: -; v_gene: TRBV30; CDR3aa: AWSVLVNTEAF
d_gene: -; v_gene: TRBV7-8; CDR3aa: ASRGRWDSPLH
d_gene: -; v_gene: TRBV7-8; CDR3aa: ASSAGRHGYT
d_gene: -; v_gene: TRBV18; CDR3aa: ASSPTTRGSRTQY
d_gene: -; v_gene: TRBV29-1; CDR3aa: SVEEAASVEAF
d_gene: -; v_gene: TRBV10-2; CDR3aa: ATTERGTEAF
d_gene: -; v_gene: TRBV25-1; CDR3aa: ATNRGTDTQY
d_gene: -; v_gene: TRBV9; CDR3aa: ASSPWGTSPLH
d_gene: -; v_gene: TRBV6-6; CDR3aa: ASSPSGATEAF
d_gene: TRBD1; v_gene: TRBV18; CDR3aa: ASSPDMGQYNEQF
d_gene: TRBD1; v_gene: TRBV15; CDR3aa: ATSRADRGGEQY
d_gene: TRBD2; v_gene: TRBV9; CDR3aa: ASSVGASGTYEQY
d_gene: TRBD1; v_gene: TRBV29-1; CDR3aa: SNRGKEETQY
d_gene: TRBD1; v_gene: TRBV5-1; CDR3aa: ASSAAGQPTNTEAF
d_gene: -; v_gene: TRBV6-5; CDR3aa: ASSLDPREGGKGYT
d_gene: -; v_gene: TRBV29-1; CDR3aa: SVGYSATQY